These 28 T cell receptor beta chains originate from one sample sequenced in a study of OX40 agonist ivuxolimab in advanced cancers. The repertoire was sequenced with immunoSEQ multiplex PCR; TCRdb's copy has only in-frame clones and lacks some. The repertoire has over 30,000 clones, over 60% of them found once; the top ten carry approximately 20%. This specimen was CD4+ or CD8+ T cells sorted from blood, taken in a trial of the OX40 agonist ivuxolimab. Receptors originate from an adult with an advanced solid tumor such as melanoma, head and neck, liver or kidney cancer.

The chain carries TRBV9 and TRBJ1-3, with D possibly being TRBD1 (5 bases). The germline CDR1 and CDR2 sequences are SGDLS and YYNGEE. CDR3 length: 15 residues. V lost 3 bases and J lost 0, with 10 bases in between. The CDR3 spells CASSAGDYSGNTIYF. CDR3 nucleotides: TGTGCCAGCAGCGCCGGGGACTACTCTGGAAACACCATATATTTT.

Judged by abundance, this clone is medium-sized. This chain uses TRBV7-9 with TRBJ1-4; no firm D call. In germline, CDR1 is SEHNR, CDR2 FQNEAQ (reference sequence). The CDR3 spans 15 residues. Trimming cost V 8 bases and J 0 bases, with 13 bases left between them. CDR3 in amino acids: CASPYGPATNEKLFF. In DNA, the CDR3 is TGTGCCAGCCCTTACGGACCCGCAACTAATGAAAAACTGTTTTTT. The whole variable domain, filled in from reference TRBV7-9 and TRBJ1-4, reads DTGVSQNPRHKITKRGQNVTFRCDPISEHNRLYWYRQTLGQGPEFLTYFQNEAQLEKSRLLSDRFSAERPKGSFSTLEIQRTEQGDSAMYLCASPYGPATNEKLFFGSGTQLSVL.

This chain joins TRBV2 and TRBJ1-4, with D uncertain. V dropped 7 bases and J dropped 0 bases, with 18 bases sitting between them. The germline V gene has CDR1 SNHLY and CDR2 FYNNEI. The CDR3 spans 17 residues. The CDR3 bases are TGTGCCAGCAAACGAAGGCTCCCCCTTTCAACTAATGAAAAACTGTTTTTT. Its protein product is CASKRRLPLSTNEKLFF. The full variable domain, completed using reference TRBV2 and TRBJ1-4, is EPEVTQTPSHQVTQMGQEVILRCVPISNHLYFYWYRQILGQKVEFLVSFYNNEISEKSEIFDDQFSVERPDGSNFTLKIRSTKLEDSAMYFCASKRRLPLSTNEKLFFGSGTQLSVL.

A few counts support this clone. The V call is TRBV2, the J call TRBJ1-5; 8 positions match TRBD1. Germline V gives CDR1 SNHLY, CDR2 FYNNEI. This CDR3 region has 14 residues. V was clipped by 5 bases and J by 3 bases; unmatched bases: 3. CDR3 nucleotides: TGTGCCAGCAGTCGGACAGGGTCCAATCAGCCCCAGCATTTT. The encoded protein is CASSRTGSNQPQHF.

The chain carries TRBV6-5 and TRBJ2-6, with D unclear. The CDR3 spans 13 residues. Trimming took 7 bases from V and 0 from J, leaving 4 bases between them. CDR1 is MNHEY and CDR2 is SVGAGI in the germline V gene. Here the CDR3 reads CASKVSGANVLTF. CDR3 sequence (DNA): TGTGCCAGCAAAGTCTCTGGGGCCAACGTCCTGACTTTC.

For the CDR3, the DNA is TGTGCCAGTACCCCTCAAGTCTATAATTCACCCCTCCACTTT. Translating gives CASTPQVYNSPLHF. The rearrangement links TRBV19 to TRBJ1-6; the D is unclear. Germline values: CDR1 LNHDA, CDR2 SQIVND (reference sequence). This CDR3 is built from 14 residues. Trimming shortened V by 7 bases and J by 3 bases, and 10 bases separated the two germline ends.

The chain joins TRBV18 to TRBJ1-5; 7 bases are shared with TRBD1. This CDR3 is 16 amino acids long. Germline values: CDR1 KGHSH, CDR2 LQKENI. Germline trimming cut 6 bases from V and 3 bases from J; bases unmatched to any gene: 11. CDR3 sequence: CASSYQGTEPNQPQHF. In DNA, the CDR3 is TGTGCCAGCTCGTATCAGGGGACAGAACCCAATCAGCCCCAGCATTTT.

The rearrangement uses TRBV4-2 and TRBJ1-2; D uncertain. The V gene lost 0 bases and the J gene lost 4 bases, with 6 bases spanning the gap. Germline assignment: CDR1 LGHNA and CDR2 YNFKEQ. The CDR3 covers 13 residues. CDR3 coding DNA: TGTGCCAGCAGCCAAGACAGAATCTATGGCTACACCTTC. Its translation: CASSQDRIYGYTF.

The rearrangement uses TRBV7-9 and TRBJ2-1, with 9 bases identical to TRBD2. Germline CDR1 is SEHNR and CDR2 is FQNEAQ (reference sequence). Unmatched junction bases numbered 12, after V lost 4 bases and J lost 8 bases. This CDR3 is 16 amino acids long. In DNA, the CDR3 is TGTGCCAGCAGCTCACTGACTAGCGGTCGAACGTATGAGCAGTTCTTC. Translation gives CASSSLTSGRTYEQFF.

The table lists this clone with many counts. The V call is TRBV6-1, the J call TRBJ2-7; TRBD1 might be the D (6 bases). Germline values: CDR1 MNHNS, CDR2 SASEGT. Trimming removed 8 bases at V and 3 bases at J, with 11 bases between. The CDR3 covers 12 residues. CDR3 loop: CASEDRFYEQYF. CDR3 in DNA: TGTGCCAGCGAGGACAGATTCTACGAGCAGTACTTC.

DNA of the CDR3: TGTGCCAGTAGTATTGGCGGATCCGGCTACTCTGGAAACACCATATATTTT. It yields the protein CASSIGGSGYSGNTIYF. The chain links TRBV19 to TRBJ1-3; no clear D. This CDR3 has 17 amino acids. V lost 3 bases to trimming and J lost 0 bases, with 15 bases between them. The germline CDR1 and CDR2 sequences are LNHDA and SQIVND (reference sequence). The full variable domain, completed using reference TRBV19 and TRBJ1-3, is DGGITQSPKYLFRKEGQNVTLSCEQNLNHDAMYWYRQDPGQGLRLIYYSQIVNDFQKGDIAEGYSVSREKKESFPLTVTSAQKNPTAFYLCASSIGGSGYSGNTIYFGEGSWLTVV.

This clone is medium-sized within its sample. The chain combines TRBV6-4 with TRBJ2-6; D may match TRBD1 or TRBD2 (5 bases each). The germline V gene has CDR1 MRHNA and CDR2 SNTAGT. Trimming stripped 2 bases from V and 0 bases from J, with 5 bases between. This CDR3 is 15 amino acids long. CDR3: CASSDGGSGANVLTF. CDR3 coding DNA: TGTGCCAGCAGTGACGGGGGCTCTGGGGCCAACGTCCTGACTTTC.

The chain carries TRBV21-1 and TRBJ1-5. TRBV21-1 constitutes a pseudogene. This CDR3 comprises 15 residues. CDR3 in amino acids: CASSKVNSRSEAQHF. As DNA, the CDR3 is TGTGCCAGCAGCAAAGTAAATAGCAGGTCGGAGGCCCAGCATTTT.

The sample holds a few counts of this clone. The chain is built from TRBV6-5 and TRBJ2-2, with D perhaps matching TRBD2 (5 bases). Per germline, CDR1 MNHEY and CDR2 SVGAGI. This CDR3 has 15 residues. Trimming cost V 4 bases and J 7 bases, with 16 bases left between them. The CDR3, as DNA: TGTGCCAGCAGTTCCCCACTGGACGGGATCGGGGAGCTGTTTTTT. Residues: CASSSPLDGIGELFF.

The chain uses TRBV27 and TRBJ1-1; tentative D call: TRBD1 (6 bases). The CDR3 is made up of 15 amino acids. Germline-derived CDR1 and CDR2 are MNHEY and SMNVEV (reference sequence). V was cut by 3 bases and J by 0 bases, with 11 bases left in between. CDR3 coding DNA: TGTGCCAGCAGTTTGATCGGGACAATGAACACTGAAGCTTTCTTT. Its translation: CASSLIGTMNTEAFF.

This chain links TRBV2 with TRBJ1-5, with D unclear. CDR3 length: 14 residues. Looked up from germline, CDR1 is SNHLY and CDR2 is FYNNEI. The germline V and J ends were trimmed by 3 bases and 1 base, with 7 bases remaining between them. The CDR3 loop is CASSDSVSNQPQHF. CDR3 coding DNA: TGTGCCAGCAGTGATTCTGTGAGCAATCAGCCCCAGCATTTT.

This clone was seen a few times. The sample holds other DNA sequences that translate to the same CDR3. The chain combines TRBV20-1 with TRBJ1-2; D is uncertain. The germline V gene encodes CDR1 DFQATT and CDR2 SNEGSKA (reference sequence). CDR3 length: 11 amino acids. Trimming left V 5 bases short and J 4 bases short, with 8 bases between. The CDR3 DNA is TGCAGTGCTTTGGGTCTCTATGGCTACACCTTC. The encoded protein is CSALGLYGYTF.

The chain joins TRBV7-2 to TRBJ1-2; D is uncertain. Trimming removed 6 bases from V and 5 bases from J, with 7 bases in between. This CDR3 is built from 11 residues. CDR1 SGHTA and CDR2 FQGNSA come from the germline V gene. The CDR3 spells CASSPSYGYTF. The DNA of the CDR3 is TGTGCCAGCAGTCCCTCATATGGCTACACCTTC.

Note on this clone: One base away lies a much larger clone, so this may be a sequencing read error. The rearrangement joins TRBV4-1 to TRBJ1-2, with 11 bases lining up with TRBD1. The CDR3 length is 16 residues. The germline V gene has CDR1 MGHRA and CDR2 YSYEKL. J gave up 4 bases and V 4 bases, and 8 bases lay outside the gene matches. The CDR3 region is CASSPTDRGRFYGYTF. CDR3 nucleotide sequence: TGCGCCAGCAGCCCGACGGACAGGGGGCGATTCTATGGCTACACCTTC.

In the case of this clone: Sequence at one end of the junction differs from germline and may be a read error. This chain links TRBV4-1 with TRBJ1-1; maybe TRBD1 (5 bases). Germline assignment: CDR1 MGHRA and CDR2 YSYEKL. This CDR3 has 15 residues. The CDR3 DNA reads TGCGCCAGCAGCCTAACCGGGACGGTCAACACTGGAGCTTTCTTT. This encodes CASSLTGTVNTGAFF.

The chain combines TRBV6-1 with TRBJ2-1; D is uncertain. CDR3 length equals 13 residues. Germline V gene sequence: CDR1 MNHNS, CDR2 SASEGT. With 3 bases removed from V and 10 bases from J, the gap between germline ends came to 13 bases. The CDR3 sequence: CASSDHNLGEQFF. CDR3 sequence (DNA): TGTGCCAGCAGTGACCATAATCTAGGGGAGCAGTTCTTC.

About this clone itself: Just one base apart from a much larger clone, this may be a read error. Other DNA sequences in the same sample also yield this CDR3. V is TRBV7-3 and J is TRBJ2-3, with D hard to call. Germline V gene sequence: CDR1 SGHTA, CDR2 FQGTGA. The CDR3 is 12 residues long. V was shortened by 2 bases and J by 1 base, with 1 base between the two germline ends. Here the CDR3 DNA reads TGTGCCAGCAGCTTAGGCACAGATACGCAGTATTTT. It yields the protein CASSLGTDTQYF.

The chain has TRBV4-1 and TRBJ2-1, with 13 bases identical to TRBD2. The germline CDR1 and CDR2 sequences are MGHRA and YSYEKL. V shed 1 base, J shed 1 base, and the junction held 7 bases outside the gene matches. This CDR3 spans 19 amino acids. The CDR3 region is CASSQVGLAGEKSYNEQFF. In DNA, the CDR3 is TGCGCCAGCAGCCAAGTTGGACTAGCGGGGGAAAAGTCCTACAATGAGCAGTTCTTC.

The CDR3 bases are TGTGCCAGCTCCCGGACAGGTTCAACACTGGGGACTGAAGCTTTCTTT. Its protein is CASSRTGSTLGTEAFF. The rearrangement uses TRBV18 and TRBJ1-1, with TRBD1 matching over 7 bases. The CDR3 has 16 amino acids. V was pared by 6 bases and J by 5 bases, with 15 bases of the junction left unmatched. Germline-derived CDR1 and CDR2 are KGHSH and LQKENI.

The chain uses TRBV6-4 and TRBJ1-1; D might be TRBD1 (5 bases). CDR3 length: 14 residues. Trimming took 7 bases from V and 4 from J, leaving 16 bases between them. Looked up from germline, CDR1 is MRHNA and CDR2 is SNTAGT. The CDR3: CASKPGWRGTEAFF. The CDR3 DNA follows: TGTGCCAGCAAACCAGGGTGGCGGGGCACTGAAGCTTTCTTT.

The chain recombines TRBV6-6 with TRBJ1-1; D is uncertain. Trimming shortened V by 0 bases and J by 1 base, and 9 bases separated the two germline ends. Germline CDR1 reads MNHNY; CDR2 reads SVGAGI (reference sequence). The CDR3 is 15 residues long. CDR3 sequence (DNA): TGTGCCAGCAGTTACTCGATACAGAGGAACACTGAAGCTTTCTTT. Protein sequence: CASSYSIQRNTEAFF.

J is TRBJ2-5 and V is TRBV6-6, with 10 bases lining up with TRBD1. In germline, CDR1 is MNHNY, CDR2 SVGAGI (reference sequence). With 6 bases clipped from V and 5 bases from J, the junction kept 9 bases outside the gene matches. CDR3 length equals 15 residues. CDR3: CASRKGQGSGETQYF. The CDR3 nucleotides are TGTGCCAGCAGGAAGGGACAGGGGTCGGGTGAGACCCAGTACTTC.

The chain carries TRBV30 and TRBJ1-6, with TRBD1 as a possible D gene (6 bases). The CDR3 has 14 residues. V was clipped by 4 bases and J by 9 bases, with 16 bases between them. The germline gives CDR1 GTSNPN, CDR2 SVGIG (reference sequence). CDR3 sequence reads: CAWTRGLRSSPLHF. The CDR3 DNA is TGTGCCTGGACCAGGGGTCTCCGGAGTTCACCCCTCCACTTT.